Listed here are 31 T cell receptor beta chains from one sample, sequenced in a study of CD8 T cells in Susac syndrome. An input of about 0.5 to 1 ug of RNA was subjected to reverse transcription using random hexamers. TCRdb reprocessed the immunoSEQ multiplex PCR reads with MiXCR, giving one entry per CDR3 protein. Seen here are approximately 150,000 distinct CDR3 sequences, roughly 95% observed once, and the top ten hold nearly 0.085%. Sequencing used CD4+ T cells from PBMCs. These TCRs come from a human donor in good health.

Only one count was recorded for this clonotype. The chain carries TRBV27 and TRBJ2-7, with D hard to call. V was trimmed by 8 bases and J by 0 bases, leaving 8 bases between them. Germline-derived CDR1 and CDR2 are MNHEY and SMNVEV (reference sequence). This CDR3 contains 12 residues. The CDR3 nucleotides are TGTGCCAGCTTCGACAACTCCTACGAGCAGTACTTC. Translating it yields CASFDNSYEQYF.

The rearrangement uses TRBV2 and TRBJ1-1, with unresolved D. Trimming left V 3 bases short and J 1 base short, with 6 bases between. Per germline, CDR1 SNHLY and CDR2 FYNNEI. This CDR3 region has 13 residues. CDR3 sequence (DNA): TGTGCCAGCAGTGAGTTAGAGAACACTGAAGCTTTCTTT. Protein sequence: CASSELENTEAFF.

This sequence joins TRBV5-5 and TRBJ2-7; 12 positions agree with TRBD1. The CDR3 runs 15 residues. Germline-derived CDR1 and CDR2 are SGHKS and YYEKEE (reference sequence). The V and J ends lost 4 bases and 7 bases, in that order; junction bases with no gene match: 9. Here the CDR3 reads CASSAPGQGAREQYF. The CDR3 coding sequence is TGTGCCAGCAGCGCTCCGGGACAGGGGGCTAGAGAGCAGTACTTC. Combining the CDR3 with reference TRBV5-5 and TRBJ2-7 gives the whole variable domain DAGVTQSPTHLIKTRGQQVTLRCSPISGHKSVSWYQQVLGQGPQFIFQYYEKEERGRGNFPDRFSARQFPNYSSELNVNALLLGDSALYLCASSAPGQGAREQYFGPGTRLTVT.

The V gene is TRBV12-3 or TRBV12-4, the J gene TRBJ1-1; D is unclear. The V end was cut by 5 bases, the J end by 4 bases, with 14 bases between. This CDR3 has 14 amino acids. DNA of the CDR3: TGTGCCAGCAGTGCCGACCAATTTCGCACTGAAGCTTTCTTT. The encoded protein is CASSADQFRTEAFF.

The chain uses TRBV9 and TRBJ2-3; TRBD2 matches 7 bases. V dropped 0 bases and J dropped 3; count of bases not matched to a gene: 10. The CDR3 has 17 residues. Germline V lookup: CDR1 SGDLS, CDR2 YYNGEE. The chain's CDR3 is CASSVGMAGVSTDTQYF. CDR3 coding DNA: TGTGCCAGCAGCGTAGGAATGGCGGGAGTTTCTACAGATACGCAGTATTTT.

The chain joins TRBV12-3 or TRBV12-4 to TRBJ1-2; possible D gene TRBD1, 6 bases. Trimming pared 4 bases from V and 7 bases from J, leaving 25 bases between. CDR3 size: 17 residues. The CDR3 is CASSSGIGGRSTVGYTF. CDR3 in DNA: TGTGCCAGCAGTTCGGGAATAGGGGGTCGCTCCACCGTTGGCTACACCTTC.

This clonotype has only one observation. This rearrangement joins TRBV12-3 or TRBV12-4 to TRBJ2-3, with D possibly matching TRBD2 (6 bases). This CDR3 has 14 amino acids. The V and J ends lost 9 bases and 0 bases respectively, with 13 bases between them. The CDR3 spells CASLYGGSTDTQYF. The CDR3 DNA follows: TGTGCCAGTCTCTATGGGGGGAGCACAGATACGCAGTATTTT.

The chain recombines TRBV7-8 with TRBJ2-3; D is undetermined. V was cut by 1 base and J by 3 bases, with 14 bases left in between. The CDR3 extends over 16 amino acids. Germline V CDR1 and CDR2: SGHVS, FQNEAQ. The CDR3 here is CASSLVQLPRTDTQYF. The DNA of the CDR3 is TGTGCCAGCAGCTTAGTTCAACTCCCTCGAACAGATACGCAGTATTTT. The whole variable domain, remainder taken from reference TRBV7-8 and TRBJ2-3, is GAGVSQSPRYKVAKRGQDVALRCDPISGHVSLFWYQQALGQGPEFLTYFQNEAQLDKSGLPSDRFFAERPEGSVSTLKIQRTQQEDSAVYLCASSLVQLPRTDTQYFGPGTRLTVL.

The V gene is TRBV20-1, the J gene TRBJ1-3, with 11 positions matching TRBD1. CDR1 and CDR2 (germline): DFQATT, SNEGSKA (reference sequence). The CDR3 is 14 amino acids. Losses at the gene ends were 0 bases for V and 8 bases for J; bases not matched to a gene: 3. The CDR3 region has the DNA TGCAGTGCTAGAGATGGGGGACAGGGGGACACCATATATTTT. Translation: CSARDGGQGDTIYF.

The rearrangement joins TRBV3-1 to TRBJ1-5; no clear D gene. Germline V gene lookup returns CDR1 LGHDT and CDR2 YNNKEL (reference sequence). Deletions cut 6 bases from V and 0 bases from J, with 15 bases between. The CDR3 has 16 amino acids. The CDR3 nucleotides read TGTGCCAGCAGGTCTGGGAGTCCTTATAGCAATCAGCCCCAGCATTTT. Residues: CASRSGSPYSNQPQHF.

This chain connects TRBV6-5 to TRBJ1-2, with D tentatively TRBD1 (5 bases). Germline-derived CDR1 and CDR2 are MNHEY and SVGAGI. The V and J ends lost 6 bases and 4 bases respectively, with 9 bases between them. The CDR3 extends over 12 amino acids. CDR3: CASSRGVYGYTF. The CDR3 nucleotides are TGTGCCAGCAGCCGGGGGGTCTATGGCTACACCTTC.

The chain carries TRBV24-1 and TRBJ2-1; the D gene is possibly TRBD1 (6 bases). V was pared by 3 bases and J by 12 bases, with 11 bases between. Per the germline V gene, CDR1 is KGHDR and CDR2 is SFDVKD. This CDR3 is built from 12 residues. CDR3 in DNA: TGTGCCACCAGTGATGACGGACAGTTGCAGTTCTTC. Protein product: CATSDDGQLQFF.

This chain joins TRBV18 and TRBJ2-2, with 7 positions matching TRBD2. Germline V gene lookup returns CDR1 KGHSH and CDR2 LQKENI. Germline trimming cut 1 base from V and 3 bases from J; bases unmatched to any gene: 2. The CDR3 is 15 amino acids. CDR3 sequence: CASSPRGSYTGELFF. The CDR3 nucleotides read TGTGCCAGCTCACCACGCGGGAGCTACACCGGGGAGCTGTTTTTT. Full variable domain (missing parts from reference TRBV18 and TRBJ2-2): NAGVMQNPRHLVRRRGQEARLRCSPMKGHSHVYWYRQLPEEGLKFMVYLQKENIIDESGMPKERFSAEFPKEGPSILRIQQVVRGDSAAYFCASSPRGSYTGELFFGEGSRLTVL.

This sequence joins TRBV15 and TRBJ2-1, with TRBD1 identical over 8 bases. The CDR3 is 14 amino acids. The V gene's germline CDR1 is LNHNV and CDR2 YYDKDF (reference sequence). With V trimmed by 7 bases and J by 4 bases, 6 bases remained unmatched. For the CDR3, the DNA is TGTGCCACCAACCCCGGGACAGGTTACAATGAGCAGTTCTTC. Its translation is CATNPGTGYNEQFF.

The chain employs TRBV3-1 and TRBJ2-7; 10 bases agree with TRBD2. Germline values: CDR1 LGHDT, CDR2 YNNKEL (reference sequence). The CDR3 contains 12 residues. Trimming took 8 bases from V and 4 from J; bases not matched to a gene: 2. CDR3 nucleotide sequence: TGTGCCAGCGCTAGCGGGAGATACGAGCAGTACTTC. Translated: CASASGRYEQYF.

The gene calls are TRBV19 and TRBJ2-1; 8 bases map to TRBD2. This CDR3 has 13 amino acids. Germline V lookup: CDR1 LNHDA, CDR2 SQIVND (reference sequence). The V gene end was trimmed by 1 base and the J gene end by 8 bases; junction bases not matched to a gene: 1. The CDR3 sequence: CASSIASGYEQFF. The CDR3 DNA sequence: TGTGCCAGTAGTATAGCTAGCGGGTATGAGCAGTTCTTC.

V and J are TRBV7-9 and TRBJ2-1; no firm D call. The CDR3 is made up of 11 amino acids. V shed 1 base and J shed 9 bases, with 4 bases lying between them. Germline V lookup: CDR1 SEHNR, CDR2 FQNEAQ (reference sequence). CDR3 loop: CASSLEVEQFF. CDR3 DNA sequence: TGTGCCAGCAGCTTAGAGGTTGAGCAGTTCTTC. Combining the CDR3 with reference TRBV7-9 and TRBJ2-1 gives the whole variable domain DTGVSQNPRHKITKRGQNVTFRCDPISEHNRLYWYRQTLGQGPEFLTYFQNEAQLEKSRLLSDRFSAERPKGSFSTLEIQRTEQGDSAMYLCASSLEVEQFFGPGTRLTVL.

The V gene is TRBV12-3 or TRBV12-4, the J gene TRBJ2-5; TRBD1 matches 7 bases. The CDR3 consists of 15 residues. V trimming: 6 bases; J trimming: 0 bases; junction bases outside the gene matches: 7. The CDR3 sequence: CASSTGVIHQETQYF. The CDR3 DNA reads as TGTGCCAGCAGCACAGGGGTCATCCACCAAGAGACCCAGTACTTC.

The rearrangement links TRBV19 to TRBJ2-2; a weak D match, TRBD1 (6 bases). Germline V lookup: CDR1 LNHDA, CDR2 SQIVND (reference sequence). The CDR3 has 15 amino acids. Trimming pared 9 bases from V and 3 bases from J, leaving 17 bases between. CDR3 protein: CASSRQASDTGELFF. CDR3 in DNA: TGTGCCAGCAGCCGACAGGCATCTGACACCGGGGAGCTGTTTTTT.

CDR3 sequence reads: CASSILKNTEAFF. CDR3 sequence (DNA): TGTGCCAGTAGTATTTTAAAGAACACTGAAGCTTTCTTT. The chain has TRBV19 and TRBJ1-1; D not resolved. Germline values: CDR1 LNHDA, CDR2 SQIVND (reference sequence). V gave up 3 bases and J gave up 1 base, with 6 bases separating them. The CDR3 runs 13 residues.

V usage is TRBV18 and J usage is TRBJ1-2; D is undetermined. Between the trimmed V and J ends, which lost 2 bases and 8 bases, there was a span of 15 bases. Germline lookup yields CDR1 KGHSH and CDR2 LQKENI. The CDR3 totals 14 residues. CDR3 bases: TGTGCCAGCTCACCAAACGGCCTCTTACCCGGCTACACCTTC. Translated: CASSPNGLLPGYTF.

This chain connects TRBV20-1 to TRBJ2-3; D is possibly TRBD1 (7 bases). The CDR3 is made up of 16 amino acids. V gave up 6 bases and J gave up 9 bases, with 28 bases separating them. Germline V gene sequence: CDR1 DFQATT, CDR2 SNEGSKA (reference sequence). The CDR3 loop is CSAQAKEGAVLRTQYF. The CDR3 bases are TGCAGTGCCCAAGCTAAGGAGGGGGCCGTCCTCCGGACGCAGTATTTT.

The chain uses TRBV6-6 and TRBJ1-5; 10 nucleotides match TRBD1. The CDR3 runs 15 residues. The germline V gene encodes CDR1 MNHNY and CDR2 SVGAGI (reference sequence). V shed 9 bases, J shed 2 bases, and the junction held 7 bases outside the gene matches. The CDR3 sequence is CASLSGTGGNQPQHF. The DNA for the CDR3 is TGTGCCAGTCTTTCCGGGACAGGGGGCAATCAGCCCCAGCATTTT.

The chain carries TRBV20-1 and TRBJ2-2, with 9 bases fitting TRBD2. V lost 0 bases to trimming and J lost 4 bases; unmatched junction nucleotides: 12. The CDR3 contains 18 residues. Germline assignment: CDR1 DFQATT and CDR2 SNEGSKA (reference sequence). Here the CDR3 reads CSARDQNSGRGGTGELFF. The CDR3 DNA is TGCAGTGCTAGAGACCAGAATAGCGGGAGAGGTGGCACCGGGGAGCTGTTTTTT.

The DNA of the CDR3 is TGTGCCACCAGTATGGAGGGGATCGGGGGGCAGTTCTTC. As protein: CATSMEGIGGQFF. The chain uses TRBV24-1 and TRBJ2-1, with TRBD2 as a possible D gene (6 bases). The CDR3 sequence is 13 residues long. V was shortened by 6 bases and J by 12 bases, with 17 bases between the two germline ends. Per the germline V gene, CDR1 is KGHDR and CDR2 is SFDVKD.

In nucleotides, the CDR3 is TGTGCCAGCAGTGAAGCAATGGGACAGCCCCAGCATTTT. It translates to CASSEAMGQPQHF. This sequence joins TRBV6-1 and TRBJ1-5, with D hard to call. The germline gives CDR1 MNHNS, CDR2 SASEGT. V was shortened by 0 bases and J by 7 bases, with 7 bases between the two germline ends. The CDR3 totals 13 residues.

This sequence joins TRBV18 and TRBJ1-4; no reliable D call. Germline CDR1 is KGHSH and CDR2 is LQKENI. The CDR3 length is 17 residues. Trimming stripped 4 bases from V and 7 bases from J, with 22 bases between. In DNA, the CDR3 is TGTGCCAGCTCACTCCCCTACATGGATAGGCGGCCTGAAAAACTGTTTTTT. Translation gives CASSLPYMDRRPEKLFF.

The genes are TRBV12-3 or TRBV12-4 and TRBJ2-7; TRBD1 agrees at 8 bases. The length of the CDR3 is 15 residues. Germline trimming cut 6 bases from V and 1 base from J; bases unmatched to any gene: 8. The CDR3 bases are TGTGCCAGCAGCACGGGGACAGGTAATTCCTACGAGCAGTACTTC. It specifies CASSTGTGNSYEQYF.

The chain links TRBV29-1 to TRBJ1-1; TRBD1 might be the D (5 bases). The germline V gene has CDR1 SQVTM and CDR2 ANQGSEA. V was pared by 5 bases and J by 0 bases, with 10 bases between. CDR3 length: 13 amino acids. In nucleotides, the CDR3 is TGCAGCGTTTCGGGGGTTTTGAACACTGAAGCTTTCTTT. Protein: CSVSGVLNTEAFF.

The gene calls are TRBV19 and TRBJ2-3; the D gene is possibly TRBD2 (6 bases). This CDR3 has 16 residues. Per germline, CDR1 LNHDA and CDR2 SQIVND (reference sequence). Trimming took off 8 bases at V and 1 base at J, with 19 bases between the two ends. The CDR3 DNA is TGTGCCAGTTCCCCCCGGCGGCCTAGCGGCACAGATACGCAGTATTTT. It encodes CASSPRRPSGTDTQYF.

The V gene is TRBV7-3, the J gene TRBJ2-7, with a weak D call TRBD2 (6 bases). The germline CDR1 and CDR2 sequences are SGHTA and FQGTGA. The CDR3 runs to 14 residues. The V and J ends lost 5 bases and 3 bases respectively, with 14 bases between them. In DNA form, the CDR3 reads TGTGCCAGCAGCCCCTCGACTAGTGTCTACGAGCAGTACTTC. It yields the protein CASSPSTSVYEQYF.